The 12 T cell receptor beta chains below come from one sample, sequenced in a study of blood T cell repertoires in COVID-19. TCRdb's table, derived via immunoSEQ multiplex PCR, lists solely in-frame clones and lacks some. The sample carries approximately 41,000 clones, around 81% recorded once. Input material: peripheral blood. The receptors were gathered from a man aged 35 to 55 with active or convalescent COVID-19.

This CDR3 reads CASSQGAGAAGYQPQHF. In DNA form, the CDR3 reads TGTGCCAGCAGCCAAGGAGCGGGTGCGGCGGGTTATCAGCCCCAGCATTTT. This rearrangement joins TRBV3-1 (or the pseudogene TRBV3-2) to TRBJ1-5; D remains ambiguous. CDR3 length: 17 residues. The ends were cut back, 1 base at V and 5 bases at J, with 18 bases in the middle. The germline CDR1 and CDR2 sequences are LGHDT and YNNKEL (reference sequence).

The chain combines TRBV6-5 with TRBJ2-7; D remains ambiguous. Per the germline V gene, CDR1 is MNHEY and CDR2 is SVGAGI. With 6 bases removed from V and 3 bases from J, the gap between germline ends came to 12 bases. The CDR3 is 13 residues long. This CDR3 reads CASSREVGYEQYF. The CDR3 coding sequence is TGTGCCAGCAGCCGAGAGGTAGGCTACGAGCAGTACTTC.

This chain joins TRBV6-5 and TRBJ2-2; perhaps TRBD2 as D (6 bases). The V gene's germline CDR1 is MNHEY and CDR2 SVGAGI. The CDR3 covers 14 residues. V was cut by 2 bases and J by 8 bases, with 12 bases left in between. The CDR3 bases are TGTGCCAGCAGTTACCGGGGCGGGGCAGGGGAGCTGTTTTTT. Its translation is CASSYRGGAGELFF.

This sequence joins TRBV12-5 and TRBJ1-3, with D uncertain. CDR1 LGHNT and CDR2 FRNRAP come from the germline V gene. The V end was cut by 6 bases, the J end by 0 bases, with 12 bases between. This CDR3 region has 15 residues. The CDR3, as DNA: TGTGCTAGTGGAGAACCTTCCAGCTCTGGAAACACCATATATTTT. This gives the protein CASGEPSSSGNTIYF.

This chain uses TRBV7-3 with TRBJ2-6; D is perhaps TRBD2 (5 bases). The CDR3 consists of 14 residues. Germline V gene sequence: CDR1 SGHTA, CDR2 FQGTGA. Deletions cut 8 bases from V and 0 bases from J, with 8 bases between. Here the CDR3 DNA reads TGTGCCAGCGGACTCTCCTCTGGGGCCAACGTCCTGACTTTC. This codes for CASGLSSGANVLTF. Based on the CDR3 plus reference TRBV7-3 and TRBJ2-6, the full variable domain is GAGVSQTPSNKVTEKGKYVELRCDPISGHTALYWYRQSLGQGPEFLIYFQGTGAADDSGLPNDRFFAVRPEGSVSTLKIQRTERGDSAVYLCASGLSSGANVLTFGAGSRLTVL.

V and J are TRBV29-1 and TRBJ2-2, with 8 nucleotides matching TRBD2. Trimming took 7 bases from V and 4 from J; bases not matched to a gene: 8. Germline CDR1 reads SQVTM; CDR2 reads ANQGSEA. The CDR3 is 14 residues long. CDR3 region: CSASGTSLTGELFF. CDR3 DNA sequence: TGCAGCGCCTCCGGGACTAGTCTCACCGGGGAGCTGTTTTTT.

The CDR3 reads CASSQESVRSGNTIYF. The DNA of the CDR3 is TGTGCCAGCAGCCAAGAATCGGTACGCTCTGGAAACACCATATATTTT. The rearrangement links TRBV14 to TRBJ1-3; D is unclear. The V end lost 0 bases, the J end lost 0 bases, and 9 bases lay between the germline ends. CDR3 length equals 16 residues. Germline CDR1 SGHDN, CDR2 FVKESK.

This chain connects TRBV2 to TRBJ2-2; D not certain. V was shortened by 4 bases and J by 6 bases, with 12 bases between the two germline ends. This CDR3 comprises 14 residues. Germline lookup yields CDR1 SNHLY and CDR2 FYNNEI. CDR3 sequence reads: CASSVLRVAGELFF. The CDR3 nucleotides read TGTGCCAGCAGTGTTCTACGGGTCGCCGGGGAGCTGTTTTTT.

The chain joins TRBV7-8 to TRBJ2-1, with 9 bases that match TRBD1. CDR1 and CDR2 from the germline V gene are SGHVS and FQNEAQ. The CDR3 sequence is 14 residues long. Germline trimming cut 6 bases from V and 4 bases from J; bases unmatched to any gene: 4. The CDR3 DNA sequence: TGTGCCAGCAGACCGACAGGGGGATACAATGAGCAGTTCTTC. Its translation is CASRPTGGYNEQFF.

The chain recombines TRBV27 with TRBJ2-7; the match to TRBD1 covers 11 bases. This CDR3 is 15 amino acids long. V lost 5 bases and J lost 7; bases outside the gene matches: 10. Looked up from germline, CDR1 is MNHEY and CDR2 is SMNVEV (reference sequence). In DNA, the CDR3 is TGTGCCAGCAGTCAGAATGGACAGGGGGCGAGGGAGCAGTACTTC. Translated: CASSQNGQGAREQYF.

This clone has just one count. This chain joins TRBV19 and TRBJ2-7, with D possibly matching TRBD2 (7 bases). The CDR3 has 14 amino acids. From germline, CDR1 is LNHDA and CDR2 SQIVND (reference sequence). The V gene lost 1 base and the J gene lost 5 bases, with 12 bases spanning the gap. Written as DNA, the CDR3 is TGTGCCAGTAGTATAGCGGGGGGCACCAACGAGCAGTACTTC. It translates to CASSIAGGTNEQYF.

As for this clone: This specimen includes other DNA sequences encoding the same CDR3. This chain uses TRBV19 with TRBJ2-7; 7 bases are a match to TRBD1. The CDR3 runs 15 residues. V dropped 1 base and J dropped 2; count of bases not matched to a gene: 5. Germline V gene data show CDR1 as LNHDA and CDR2 as SQIVND (reference sequence). The CDR3: CASSIVRGGTYEQYF. The CDR3 nucleotides are TGTGCCAGTAGTATAGTAAGAGGGGGCACCTACGAGCAGTACTTC.